Listed here is a single TCR beta chain. Original processing notes: Estimation of nucleated cell counts relied on the amplification of reference gene primers. Sequenced by immunoSEQ multiplex PCR; TCRdb stores in-frame clones only, minus some. V, J and clone size were drawn from that table, and D and trimming were deduced from the DNA. The sample shows approximately 50,000 clones, roughly 83% of them seen only once. Germline V gene data show CDR1 as ENHRY and CDR2 as SYGVKD. Trimming removed 2 bases from V and 4 bases from J, with 23 bases in between. This CDR3 has 18 residues. The record originates from a study of blood T cell repertoires in COVID-19. For the study at large: The samples span acute and convalescent COVID-19 from the United States, Italy and Spain. In each case, the material was cDNA or gDNA derived from T cells, B-cell-depleted T cells, or PBMCs.

V and J are TRBV10-3 and TRBJ1-1, with D possibly TRBD1 on 5 matching bases. Sequencing used peripheral blood. The sequence derives from a human donor in a cohort sampled during active COVID-19. CDR3 nucleotides: TGTGCCATCAGTGAGCCACTGGTCCGTGGGGGGAGGGGCACTGAAGCTTTCTTT. It is translated as CAISEPLVRGGRGTEAFF.